This is a list of T cell receptor beta chains from one sample in a study of cytomegalovirus exposure and HLA in healthy donors. Clones were sequenced by immunoSEQ multiplex PCR, and TCRdb holds only the in-frame ones, with some missing. The profile shows 95,000 to 150,000 clones, around 77% of them singletons. Sequenced input: PBMCs. Source of these receptors: a man in his late teens or twenties in good health and CMV-seropositive. Both conserved end residues are part of each CDR3. The D gene is left open where the match is weak. Clone size is not always given. Where it is, it says once, few, many or a class for expanded clones.

d_call,clone_size,v_call,j_call,cdr3_nt,cdr3_aa
.,.,TRBV7-2,TRBJ1-2,TGTGCCAGCAGCTTAGCGCCTCAGGGTTTTGCTGGCTACACCTTC,CASSLAPQGFAGYTF
.,.,TRBV6-5,TRBJ2-1,TGTGCCAGCAGTTACCTCCCACCCCCGTACAACGATGAGCAGTTCTTC,CASSYLPPPYNDEQFF
TRBD2,.,TRBV5-4,TRBJ2-3,TGTGCCAGCAGCAACCCGGGGAGCGGGAGGGTCTGGGGCACAGATACGCAGTATTTT,CASSNPGSGRVWGTDTQYF
.,.,TRBV2,TRBJ1-2,TGTGCCAGCAGTGAACTCAACTATGGCTACACCTTC,CASSELNYGYTF
TRBD1,.,TRBV29-1,TRBJ2-7,TGCAGCGTTTCCCCCGGGACAGGGGCCGAGCAGTACTTC,CSVSPGTGAEQYF
TRBD2,once,TRBV28,TRBJ2-4,TGTGCCAGCAGTTATCGGGGACTAGCCAAAAACAGTCAGTACTTC,CASSYRGLAKNSQYF
.,.,TRBV29-1,TRBJ1-2,TGCAGCGTTGAAGTCCCCGGACTCCGGGAGGTCTATGGCTACACCTTC,CSVEVPGLREVYGYTF
TRBD2,.,TRBV6-5,TRBJ2-1,TGTGCCAGCAGTTACGGGGGGGGCTCCTACAATGAGCAGTTCTTC,CASSYGGGSYNEQFF
TRBD1,.,TRBV11-2,TRBJ2-7,TGTGCCAGCAGCCCCGGGACAGGGAAGAACTACGAGCAGTACTTC,CASSPGTGKNYEQYF
.,once,TRBV6-1,TRBJ1-5,TGTGCCAGCAGAGTACTGGGGAGTCGCAATCAGCCCCAGCATTTT,CASRVLGSRNQPQHF
.,once,TRBV21-1,TRBJ2-3,TGTGCCAGCAGCAAAGGGAGCGGGAGGATGGATACGCAGTATTTT,CASSKGSGRMDTQYF
.,.,TRBV4-1,TRBJ2-5,TGCGCCAGCAGCCAAAACCCTAAAGAGACCCAGTACTTC,CASSQNPKETQYF
TRBD1,.,TRBV7-9,TRBJ2-3,TGTGCCAGCAGCTTCTCAGGGGGCGCGACAGATACGCAGTATTTT,CASSFSGGATDTQYF
TRBD1,.,TRBV28,TRBJ1-5,TGTGCCAGCATTATAAAGGGACAGGGCGAAAAGTTTAGCAATCAGCCCCAGCATTTT,CASIIKGQGEKFSNQPQHF
.,.,TRBV5-4,TRBJ1-5,TGTGCCAGCAGCTTGGGAGGAGATAGCAATCAGCCCCAGCATTTT,CASSLGGDSNQPQHF
TRBD2,.,TRBV25-1,TRBJ2-5,TGTGCCAGCAGTGAATGGACTAGCGGGGGCCAAGAGACCCAGTACTTC,CASSEWTSGGQETQYF
.,few,TRBV9,TRBJ2-3,TGTGCCAGCAGCGGGCGGGACTCCATCTATCCTGATACGCAGTATTTT,CASSGRDSIYPDTQYF
.,.,TRBV9,TRBJ1-1,TGTGCCAGCAGCCTAAACTCTGGTGAAGCTTTCTTT,CASSLNSGEAFF
.,.,TRBV2,TRBJ1-1,TGTGCCAGCAGTGATTCGGTGTTCCCTGAAGCTTTCTTT,CASSDSVFPEAFF
.,.,TRBV6-5,TRBJ1-4,TGTGCCAGCAGTCTCGGGAGGGAAACTAATGAAAAACTGTTTTTT,CASSLGRETNEKLFF
.,.,TRBV7-9,TRBJ1-1,TGTGCCAGCAGCTTAGACAGGGAGTGGAACACTGAAGCTTTCTTT,CASSLDREWNTEAFF
.,.,TRBV7-3,TRBJ2-3,TGTGCCAGCAGCTTCGGTAGCGAGGGTACGGATACGCAGTATTTT,CASSFGSEGTDTQYF
TRBD2,.,TRBV5-1,TRBJ2-5,TGCGCCAGCAGCTTGGCCTATACGGGGGGTGGACAAGAGACCCAGTACTTC,CASSLAYTGGGQETQYF
TRBD2,.,TRBV6-5,TRBJ2-1,TGTGCCAGCAGTTACCTAGCGGGAGGGACAAATGAGCAGTTCTTC,CASSYLAGGTNEQFF
.,once,TRBV7-6,TRBJ2-7,TGTGCCAGCAGTTGGGACACCAACTCCTACGAGCAGTACTTC,CASSWDTNSYEQYF
TRBD1,.,TRBV5-1,TRBJ1-2,TGCGCCAGCAGCCCAGACGGGACAGGTTATGGCTACACCTTC,CASSPDGTGYGYTF
.,few,TRBV2,TRBJ1-1,TGTGCCAGCAGTGATGAGTTGAACACTGAAGCTTTCTTT,CASSDELNTEAFF
.,.,TRBV12-2,TRBJ1-3,TGTGCAAGTCGCTTATACAGGGGGCGGAGAAACACCATATATTTT,CASRLYRGRRNTIYF
TRBD1,.,TRBV10-3,TRBJ1-1,TGTGCCATCAGTGAGTCGTGGACGGGACAGGGGGGGCTCACTGAAGCTTTCTTT,CAISESWTGQGGLTEAFF
.,.,TRBV7-9,TRBJ1-3,TGTGCCAGCAGCCCAGACAGGAACTCTGGAAACACCATATATTTT,CASSPDRNSGNTIYF
TRBD1,.,TRBV6-4,TRBJ1-1,TGTGCCAGCAGGGGGACAGCCATGAACACTGAAGCTTTCTTT,CASRGTAMNTEAFF
.,.,TRBV5-5,TRBJ1-2,TGTGCCAGCAGCTTGAAGACAGGAGAGTTTAATGGCTACACCTTC,CASSLKTGEFNGYTF
TRBD1,.,TRBV27,TRBJ1-2,TGTGCCAGCAGTTTCGGGACAGGGGCTAACTATGGCTACACCTTC,CASSFGTGANYGYTF
.,.,TRBV6-6,TRBJ1-5,TGTGCCAGCACCCCGGGGGGACAGCCCCAGCATTTT,CASTPGGQPQHF
.,.,TRBV10-3,TRBJ2-7,TGTGCCATCAGTGAGCCTATCTTTCCGAGACTAAATCACAACGAGCAGTACTTC,CAISEPIFPRLNHNEQYF
.,.,TRBV11-2,TRBJ2-2,TGTGCCAGCAGCATCAGGGAGGGGGCGAACACCGGGGAGCTGTTTTTT,CASSIREGANTGELFF
TRBD1,.,TRBV5-1,TRBJ2-7,TGCGCCAGCAGCCCAAGCAGAACAACGGGACAGGGAAACTACGAGCAGTACTTC,CASSPSRTTGQGNYEQYF
TRBD2,.,TRBV19,TRBJ2-1,TGTGCCAGTAGTCCGTGGGGCGGGACTATGTTCTTC,CASSPWGGTMFF
.,.,TRBV2,TRBJ1-5,TGTGCCAGCAGTGCACGGCCCTATGGGGCTAATCAGCCCCAGCATTTT,CASSARPYGANQPQHF
.,few,TRBV7-2,TRBJ2-7,TGTGCCAGCAGCTTAGAAACCAGGTCGGCCTACGAGCAGTACTTC,CASSLETRSAYEQYF
.,.,TRBV28,TRBJ1-3,TGTGCCAGCAGTTTACTGACCCCTGGAGGGGAGCGAAACACCATATATTTT,CASSLLTPGGERNTIYF
.,once,TRBV7-9,TRBJ1-1,TGTGCCAGCAGCTTAGCGCAGGTGGACACTGAAGCTTTCTTT,CASSLAQVDTEAFF
TRBD2,.,TRBV27,TRBJ2-5,TGTGCCAGCAGTTATTGGACTAGCGGGAGTGGGAGAGGCCAAGAGACCCAGTACTTC,CASSYWTSGSGRGQETQYF
.,.,TRBV14,TRBJ1-1,TGTGCCAGCAGTGTCAGTCCGAACACTGAAGCTTTCTTT,CASSVSPNTEAFF
.,.,TRBV18,TRBJ2-5,TGTGCCAGCTCACCAGATCTATCAGCAGGGAAAGAGACCCAGTACTTC,CASSPDLSAGKETQYF
.,.,TRBV5-1,TRBJ2-6,TGCGCCAGCAGCTTCGCCGGGACAAACTCTGGGGCCAACGGCCTGACTTTC,CASSFAGTNSGANGLTF
.,once,TRBV4-2,TRBJ1-2,TGTGCCAGCAGCCAAGATACCGGGACACTTTATGGCTACACCTTC,CASSQDTGTLYGYTF
.,.,TRBV5-5,TRBJ1-4,TGTGCCAGCAGCCCCGGGGGAGGGAATGAAAAACTGTTTTTT,CASSPGGGNEKLFF